The 19 T cell receptor beta chains given below trace back to one sample, sequenced in a study of T cells in Graves' hyperthyroidism and ophthalmopathy. It was RNA transcripts that yielded the amplified TCR beta CDR3 regions. TCR CDR3 underwent first-round RT-PCR with the HTBI primer set. TCRdb ran MiXCR on the multiplex PCR reads and lists one entry per CDR3 protein. The table lists about 300,000 distinct CDR3 sequences, roughly 15% of them singletons. Input material: blood. These receptors came from a woman aged 25 to 39 with Graves' hyperthyroidism that later progressed to Graves' ophthalmopathy.

This clonotype showed up many times. The chain is built from TRBV7-9 and TRBJ1-1, with 11 positions matching TRBD1. The junction had 3 bases not matched to a gene; V was cut back by 5 bases and J by 4 bases. This CDR3 spans 14 amino acids. Germline assignment: CDR1 SEHNR and CDR2 FQNEAQ (reference sequence). The chain's CDR3 is CASSPGQGATEAFF. The CDR3 DNA follows: TGTGCCAGCAGCCCCGGACAGGGGGCCACTGAAGCTTTCTTT.

With regard to this clonotype: Given a much more abundant clone one base away, this may be a read error. This CDR3 reads CASSVGPTLNTEAFF. In DNA, the CDR3 is TGCGCCAGCAGCGTAGGACCTACCCTGAACACTGAAGCTTTCTTT. The chain carries TRBV5-1 and TRBJ1-1, with D hard to call. Germline V gene sequence: CDR1 SGHRS, CDR2 YFSETQ. The CDR3 covers 15 residues. Trimming stripped 4 bases from V and 0 bases from J, with 13 bases between.

This clonotype was observed at least ten times. The chain employs TRBV4-2 and TRBJ1-3; D unresolved. This CDR3 spans 17 amino acids. Germline CDR1 and CDR2: LGHNA and YNFKEQ. Trimming took 0 bases from V and 0 from J, leaving 12 bases between them. The CDR3 DNA sequence: TGTGCCAGCAGCCAAGATCCTTACCGACTCTCTGGAAACACCATATATTTT. Its translation is CASSQDPYRLSGNTIYF.

This clonotype was seen ten or more times. This sequence joins TRBV2 and TRBJ1-2; unclear D gene. The CDR3 is 13 residues long. Germline CDR1 SNHLY, CDR2 FYNNEI. The ends were cut back, 3 bases at V and 8 bases at J, with 13 bases in the middle. The chain's CDR3 is CASSDFEGNGYTF. The CDR3 DNA is TGTGCCAGCAGTGACTTTGAAGGGAACGGCTACACCTTC.

In this sample, this clonotype turned up a few times. The chain uses TRBV6-1 and TRBJ1-5; D might be TRBD1 (5 bases). This CDR3 is 14 amino acids long. The V gene's germline CDR1 is MNHNS and CDR2 SASEGT. V was clipped by 6 bases and J by 0 bases, with 9 bases between them. The CDR3 loop reads CASRSQDSNQPQHF. The CDR3 coding sequence is TGTGCCAGCAGATCACAGGATAGCAATCAGCCCCAGCATTTT.

This clonotype was counted many times. The rearrangement joins TRBV6-1 to TRBJ1-5, with 10 nucleotides matching TRBD1. The length of the CDR3 is 15 residues. The trim removed 5 bases at V and 4 bases at J, leaving 5 bases unmatched. CDR1 is MNHNS, CDR2 SASEGT, per germline. This CDR3 is CASSLRTGGNQPQHF. CDR3 nucleotides: TGTGCCAGCAGTTTAAGGACAGGGGGAAATCAGCCCCAGCATTTT.

This clonotype was counted ten times or more. As DNA, the CDR3 is TGTGCCAGCAGCTCGACAGGCTCCTACGAGCAGTACTTC. Translation: CASSSTGSYEQYF. The rearrangement uses TRBV27 and TRBJ2-7, with a possible D match to TRBD1 (6 bases). CDR1 is MNHEY and CDR2 is SMNVEV in the germline V gene (reference sequence). V was shortened by 6 bases and J by 0 bases, with 9 bases between the two germline ends. The length of the CDR3 is 13 residues.

This clonotype was detected a few times. The V call is TRBV4-1, the J call TRBJ2-2; 7 bases match TRBD1. CDR3 length: 16 amino acids. V lost 4 bases and J lost 6; bases outside the gene matches: 11. Germline V CDR1 and CDR2: MGHRA, YSYEKL. The CDR3 bases are TGCGCCAGCAGCCTAACTCCAGGACAGGCCTCCGGGGAGCTGTTTTTT. Protein sequence: CASSLTPGQASGELFF.

This clonotype was counted a few times. The chain links TRBV24-1 to TRBJ2-2; unclear D gene. The CDR3 spans 15 residues. Trimming removed 9 bases from V and 0 bases from J, with 13 bases in between. Germline lookup yields CDR1 KGHDR and CDR2 SFDVKD. In nucleotides, the CDR3 is TGTGCCACCCCGTTGGCAGACGCGAACACCGGGGAGCTGTTTTTT. Translated: CATPLADANTGELFF.

This clonotype was counted many times. The J gene is TRBJ2-7, the V gene TRBV9; TRBD2 matches at 7 bases. V lost 1 base and J lost 0; bases outside the gene matches: 1. The CDR3 runs 14 residues. CDR1 and CDR2 from the germline V gene are SGDLS and YYNGEE. The CDR3 coding sequence is TGTGCCAGCAGCGTACTAGCGGTCTCCTACGAGCAGTACTTC. This codes for CASSVLAVSYEQYF.

This clonotype has a count of ten or more. The rearrangement links TRBV18 to TRBJ2-2; the D is unclear. V lost 1 base to trimming and J lost 6 bases, with 9 bases between them. The CDR3 extends over 14 amino acids. Germline V lookup: CDR1 KGHSH, CDR2 LQKENI. The CDR3 loop reads CASSPLSPPGELFF. The CDR3, as DNA: TGTGCCAGCTCACCACTTAGTCCCCCCGGGGAGCTGTTTTTT.

In this sample, this clonotype turned up many times. The chain employs TRBV3-1 and TRBJ1-4; D unresolved. CDR1 and CDR2 from the germline V gene are LGHDT and YNNKEL (reference sequence). V was trimmed by 0 bases and J by 4 bases, leaving 9 bases between them. The CDR3 runs 15 residues. The CDR3 nucleotides read TGTGCCAGCAGCCAAGATACCGGATTTAATGAAAAACTGTTTTTT. Translated, it gives CASSQDTGFNEKLFF.

Ten or more counts support this clonotype. J is TRBJ2-7 and V is TRBV7-2; 8 bases map to TRBD2. Trimming took 2 bases from V and 2 from J; bases not matched to a gene: 2. Germline CDR1 reads SGHTA; CDR2 reads FQGNSA. The CDR3 sequence is 14 residues long. In nucleotides, the CDR3 is TGTGCCAGCAGCTTAACAGCGGGAGCCTACGAGCAGTACTTC. This gives the protein CASSLTAGAYEQYF.

This clonotype showed up just a few times. J is TRBJ2-7 and V is TRBV6-1; TRBD2 matches 8 bases. With 6 bases clipped from V and 3 bases from J, the junction kept 7 bases outside the gene matches. Germline CDR1 reads MNHNS; CDR2 reads SASEGT. The CDR3 extends over 14 amino acids. In DNA form, the CDR3 reads TGTGCCAGCAGCCTTAGCGGGGCGGACTACGAGCAGTACTTC. It encodes CASSLSGADYEQYF.

This clonotype was observed many times. V is TRBV7-2 and J is TRBJ2-1; 8 bases map to TRBD2. Germline V CDR1 and CDR2: SGHTA, FQGNSA. Trimming at V came to 3 bases and at J to 4 bases, leaving 11 bases not matched to a gene. This CDR3 spans 17 amino acids. The CDR3 sequence is CASSFRTTSGAYNEQFF. The CDR3 DNA sequence: TGTGCCAGCAGCTTCCGTACCACTAGCGGAGCTTACAATGAGCAGTTCTTC.

There are a few counts of this clonotype. This chain links TRBV19 with TRBJ2-4, with 11 nucleotides matching TRBD1. V shed 9 bases, J shed 8 bases, and the junction held 15 bases outside the gene matches. This CDR3 contains 16 residues. Germline assignment: CDR1 LNHDA and CDR2 SQIVND (reference sequence). The CDR3 loop is CASCPDRGRGMDIQYF. The CDR3 nucleotides are TGTGCCAGCTGCCCGGACAGGGGGCGGGGGATGGACATTCAGTACTTC.

This clonotype has ten or more counts. The chain combines TRBV7-9 with TRBJ2-7; TRBD1 is a possible D gene (5 bases). The CDR3 contains 13 residues. V was pared by 3 bases and J by 6 bases, with 12 bases between. Per the germline V gene, CDR1 is SEHNR and CDR2 is FQNEAQ (reference sequence). The CDR3 protein is CASSFTRVGEQYF. CDR3 sequence (DNA): TGTGCCAGCAGCTTCACCAGGGTAGGCGAGCAGTACTTC. The full variable domain, its missing parts supplied by reference TRBV7-9 and TRBJ2-7, is DTGVSQNPRHKITKRGQNVTFRCDPISEHNRLYWYRQTLGQGPEFLTYFQNEAQLEKSRLLSDRFSAERPKGSFSTLEIQRTEQGDSAMYLCASSFTRVGEQYFGPGTRLTVT.

This clonotype was detected many times. The chain combines TRBV5-8 with TRBJ2-1, with D tentatively TRBD2 (5 bases). The length of the CDR3 is 12 residues. Germline V gene sequence: CDR1 SGHTS, CDR2 YDEGEE. The V gene lost 1 base and the J gene lost 10 bases, with 9 bases spanning the gap. This CDR3 reads CASSLFGGEQFF. The CDR3 region has the DNA TGTGCCAGCAGCTTGTTTGGAGGCGAGCAGTTCTTC.

This rearrangement joins TRBV2 to TRBJ1-2; 10 nucleotides line up with TRBD1. The germline CDR1 and CDR2 sequences are SNHLY and FYNNEI. CDR3 length equals 13 residues. V lost 7 bases to trimming and J lost 8 bases; unmatched junction nucleotides: 7. CDR3 sequence: CASTLDRGRGYTF. The CDR3, as DNA: TGTGCCAGCACCTTGGACAGGGGGAGAGGCTACACCTTC.